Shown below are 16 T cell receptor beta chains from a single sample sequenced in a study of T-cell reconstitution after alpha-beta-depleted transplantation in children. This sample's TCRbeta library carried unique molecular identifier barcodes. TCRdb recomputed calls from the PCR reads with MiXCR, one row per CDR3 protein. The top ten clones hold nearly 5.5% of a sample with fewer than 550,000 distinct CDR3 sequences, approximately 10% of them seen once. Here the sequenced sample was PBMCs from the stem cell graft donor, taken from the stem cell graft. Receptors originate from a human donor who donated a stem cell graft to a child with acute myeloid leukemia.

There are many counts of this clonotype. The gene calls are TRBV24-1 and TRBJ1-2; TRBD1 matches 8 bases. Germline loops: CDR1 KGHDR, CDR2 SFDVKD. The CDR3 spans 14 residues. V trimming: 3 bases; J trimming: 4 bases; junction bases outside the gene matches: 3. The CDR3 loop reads CATSDGTGPYGYTF. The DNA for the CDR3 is TGTGCCACCAGTGATGGGACAGGACCCTATGGCTACACCTTC.

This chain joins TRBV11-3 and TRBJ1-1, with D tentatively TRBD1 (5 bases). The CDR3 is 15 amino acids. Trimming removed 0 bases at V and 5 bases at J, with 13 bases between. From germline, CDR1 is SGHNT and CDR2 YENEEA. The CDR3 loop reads CASSLDGAGKTEAFF. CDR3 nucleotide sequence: TGTGCCAGCAGCTTAGATGGGGCGGGGAAGACTGAAGCTTTCTTT.

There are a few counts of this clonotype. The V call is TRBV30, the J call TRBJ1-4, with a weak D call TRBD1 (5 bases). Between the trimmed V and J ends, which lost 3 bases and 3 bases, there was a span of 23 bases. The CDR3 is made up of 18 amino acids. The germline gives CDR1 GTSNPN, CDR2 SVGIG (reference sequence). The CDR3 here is CAWSAGTIGMRANEKLFF. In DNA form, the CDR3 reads TGTGCCTGGAGCGCCGGGACGATTGGAATGCGGGCTAATGAAAAACTGTTTTTT.

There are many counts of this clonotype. The CDR3 region is CSASAYTAVEAFF. The CDR3 nucleotides are TGCAGTGCTAGTGCATACACGGCTGTTGAAGCTTTCTTT. The J gene is TRBJ1-1, the V gene TRBV20-1, with D unresolved. From germline, CDR1 is DFQATT and CDR2 SNEGSKA (reference sequence). V dropped 3 bases and J dropped 7 bases, with 15 bases sitting between them. The CDR3 contains 13 residues.

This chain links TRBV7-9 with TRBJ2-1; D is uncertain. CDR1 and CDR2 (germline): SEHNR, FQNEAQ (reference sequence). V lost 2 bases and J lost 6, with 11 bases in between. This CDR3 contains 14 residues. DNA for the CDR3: TGTGCCAGCAGCTTATCACCGGGTACCAATGAGCAGTTCTTC. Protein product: CASSLSPGTNEQFF.

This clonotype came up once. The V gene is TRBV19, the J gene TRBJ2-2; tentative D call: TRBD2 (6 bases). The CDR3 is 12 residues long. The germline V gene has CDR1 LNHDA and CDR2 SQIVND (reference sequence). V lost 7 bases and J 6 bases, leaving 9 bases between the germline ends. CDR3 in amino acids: CASNSGAGELFF. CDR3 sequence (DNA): TGTGCCAGTAATTCGGGGGCCGGGGAGCTGTTTTTT.

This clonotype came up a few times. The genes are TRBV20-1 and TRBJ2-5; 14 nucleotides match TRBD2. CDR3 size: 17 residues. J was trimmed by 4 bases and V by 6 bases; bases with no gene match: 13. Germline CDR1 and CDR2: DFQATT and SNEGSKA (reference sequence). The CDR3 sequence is CSAQDPRLAGGGETQYF. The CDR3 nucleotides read TGCAGTGCCCAAGACCCGAGACTAGCGGGAGGGGGAGAGACCCAGTACTTC.

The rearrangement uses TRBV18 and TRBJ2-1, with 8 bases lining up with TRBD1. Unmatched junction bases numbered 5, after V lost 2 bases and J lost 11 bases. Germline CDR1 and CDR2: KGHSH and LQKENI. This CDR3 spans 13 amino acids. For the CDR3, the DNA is TGTGCCAGCTCACCAGGGACAGGTCGAAAGCAGTTCTTC. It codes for CASSPGTGRKQFF.

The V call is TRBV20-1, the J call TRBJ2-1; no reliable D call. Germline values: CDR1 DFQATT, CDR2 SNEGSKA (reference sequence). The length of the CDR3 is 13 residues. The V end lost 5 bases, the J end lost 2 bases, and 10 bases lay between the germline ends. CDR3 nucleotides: TGCAGTGCTCACTTTAGGCCCTACAATGAGCAGTTCTTC. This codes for CSAHFRPYNEQFF.

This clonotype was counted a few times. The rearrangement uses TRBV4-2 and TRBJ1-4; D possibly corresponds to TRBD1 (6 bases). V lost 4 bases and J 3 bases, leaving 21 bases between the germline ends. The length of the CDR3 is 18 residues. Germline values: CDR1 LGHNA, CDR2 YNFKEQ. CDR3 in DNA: TGTGCCAGCAGCCCAGCTGGTCGAACAGGGCGGTCTAATGAAAAACTGTTTTTT. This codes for CASSPAGRTGRSNEKLFF.

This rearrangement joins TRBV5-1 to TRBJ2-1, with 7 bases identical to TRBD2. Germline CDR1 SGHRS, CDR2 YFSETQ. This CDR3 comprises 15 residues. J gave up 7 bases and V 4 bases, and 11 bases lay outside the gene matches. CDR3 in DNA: TGCGCCAGCAGCGGGACGACCGGGACTACGAATGAGCAGTTCTTC. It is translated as CASSGTTGTTNEQFF. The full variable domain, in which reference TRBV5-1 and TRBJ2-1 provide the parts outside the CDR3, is KAGVTQTPRYLIKTRGQQVTLSCSPISGHRSVSWYQQTPGQGLQFLFEYFSETQRNKGNFPGRFSGRQFSNSRSEMNVSTLELGDSALYLCASSGTTGTTNEQFFGPGTRLTVL.

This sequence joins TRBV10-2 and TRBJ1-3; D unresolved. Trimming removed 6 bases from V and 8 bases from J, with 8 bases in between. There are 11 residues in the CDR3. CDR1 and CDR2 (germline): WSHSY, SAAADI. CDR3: CASSQVDTIYF. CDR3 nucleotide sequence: TGCGCCAGCAGCCAAGTGGACACCATATATTTT.

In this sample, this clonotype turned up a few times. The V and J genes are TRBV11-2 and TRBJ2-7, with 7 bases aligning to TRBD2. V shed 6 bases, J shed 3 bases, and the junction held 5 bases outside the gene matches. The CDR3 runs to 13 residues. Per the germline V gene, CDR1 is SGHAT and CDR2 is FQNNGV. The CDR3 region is CASRRTSSYEQYF. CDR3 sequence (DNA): TGTGCCAGCAGACGGACTAGTAGCTACGAGCAGTACTTC.

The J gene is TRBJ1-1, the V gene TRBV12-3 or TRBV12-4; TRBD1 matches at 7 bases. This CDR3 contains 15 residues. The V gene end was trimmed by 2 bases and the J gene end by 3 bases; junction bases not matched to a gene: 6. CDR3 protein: CASSLMAGGHTEAFF. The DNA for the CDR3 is TGTGCCAGCAGTTTAATGGCAGGGGGTCACACTGAAGCTTTCTTT.

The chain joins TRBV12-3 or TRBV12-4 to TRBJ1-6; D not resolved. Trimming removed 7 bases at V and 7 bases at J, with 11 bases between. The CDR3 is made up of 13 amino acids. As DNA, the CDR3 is TGTGCCAGCACCGGGAGCCAAAATTCACCCCTCCACTTT. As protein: CASTGSQNSPLHF.

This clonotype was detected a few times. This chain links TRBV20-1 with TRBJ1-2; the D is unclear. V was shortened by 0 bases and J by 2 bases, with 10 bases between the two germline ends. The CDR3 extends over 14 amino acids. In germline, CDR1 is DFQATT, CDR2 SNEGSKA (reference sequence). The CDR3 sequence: CSARDPAENYGYTF. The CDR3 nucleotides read TGCAGTGCTAGAGATCCGGCGGAGAACTATGGCTACACCTTC.